This T cell receptor beta chain was identified in a study of shared clonotypes between healthy human individuals. Authors' data handling: ImmunoSEQ only sent back junction sequences with no quality scores, so filtering was done differently. The table came from immunoSEQ multiplex PCR; TCRdb's copy has only in-frame clones and leaves some out. The DNA was the basis for D and trimming; V, J and clone size are from that table. The sample holds roughly 2.6 million clones, roughly nine tenths seen once. The clonotype originates from a young man in good health. What was sequenced was naive CD4+ T cells sorted from blood. Subset: CD45RA+ positively selected.

CDR3 residues: CASSSGGFTGAQYF. CDR3 nucleotides: TGTGCCAGCAGCAGCGGGGGGTTTACTGGGGCCCAGTACTTC. The chain couples TRBV2 to TRBJ2-5; 9 nucleotides agree with TRBD2. This CDR3 spans 14 amino acids. The ends lost 6 bases at V and 9 bases at J; junction bases unmatched: 11. Germline V CDR1 and CDR2: SNHLY, FYNNEI. Complete variable domain (other parts from reference TRBV2 and TRBJ2-5): EPEVTQTPSHQVTQMGQEVILRCVPISNHLYFYWYRQILGQKVEFLVSFYNNEISEKSEIFDDQFSVERPDGSNFTLKIRSTKLEDSAMYFCASSSGGFTGAQYFGPGTRLLVL.